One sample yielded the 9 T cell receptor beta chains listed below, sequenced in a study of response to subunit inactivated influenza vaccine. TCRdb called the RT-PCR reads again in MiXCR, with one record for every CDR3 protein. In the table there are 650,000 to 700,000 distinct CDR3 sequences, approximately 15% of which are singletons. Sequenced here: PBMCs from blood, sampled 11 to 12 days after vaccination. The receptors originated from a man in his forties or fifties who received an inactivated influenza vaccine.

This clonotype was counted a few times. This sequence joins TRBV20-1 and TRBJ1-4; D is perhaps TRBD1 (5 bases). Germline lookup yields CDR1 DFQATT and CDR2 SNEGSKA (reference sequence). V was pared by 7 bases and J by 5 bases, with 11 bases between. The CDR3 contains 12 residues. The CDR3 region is CSGGRENEKLFF. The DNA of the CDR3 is TGCAGTGGGGGCAGGGAAAATGAAAAACTGTTTTTT.

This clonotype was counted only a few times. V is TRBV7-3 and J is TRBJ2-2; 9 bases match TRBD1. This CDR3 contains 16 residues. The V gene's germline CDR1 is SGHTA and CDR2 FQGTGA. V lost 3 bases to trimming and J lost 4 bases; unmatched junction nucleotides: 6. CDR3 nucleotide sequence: TGTGCCAGCAGCTTTACAGGGGGCTCTTTCACCGGGGAGCTGTTTTTT. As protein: CASSFTGGSFTGELFF.

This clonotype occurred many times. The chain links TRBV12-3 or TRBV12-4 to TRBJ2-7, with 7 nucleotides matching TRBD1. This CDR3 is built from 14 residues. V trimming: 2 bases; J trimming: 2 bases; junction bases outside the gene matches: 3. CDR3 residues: CASSLRGGAYEQYF. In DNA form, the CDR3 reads TGTGCCAGCAGTTTAAGAGGGGGCGCCTACGAGCAGTACTTC.

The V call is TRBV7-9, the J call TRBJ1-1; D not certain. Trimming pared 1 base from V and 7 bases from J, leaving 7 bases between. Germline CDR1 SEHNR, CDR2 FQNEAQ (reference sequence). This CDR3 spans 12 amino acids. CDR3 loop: CASSLDVGEAFF. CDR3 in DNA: TGTGCCAGCAGCTTAGATGTGGGTGAAGCTTTCTTT. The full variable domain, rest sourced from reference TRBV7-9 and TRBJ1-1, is DTGVSQNPRHKITKRGQNVTFRCDPISEHNRLYWYRQTLGQGPEFLTYFQNEAQLEKSRLLSDRFSAERPKGSFSTLEIQRTEQGDSAMYLCASSLDVGEAFFGQGTRLTVV.

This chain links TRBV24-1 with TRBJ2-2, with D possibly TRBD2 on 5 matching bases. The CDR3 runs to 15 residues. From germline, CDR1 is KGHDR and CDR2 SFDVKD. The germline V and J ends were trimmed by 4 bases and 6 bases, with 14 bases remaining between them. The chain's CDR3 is CATSDSTRFPGELFF. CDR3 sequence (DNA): TGTGCCACCAGTGACAGCACTAGATTTCCCGGGGAGCTGTTTTTT.

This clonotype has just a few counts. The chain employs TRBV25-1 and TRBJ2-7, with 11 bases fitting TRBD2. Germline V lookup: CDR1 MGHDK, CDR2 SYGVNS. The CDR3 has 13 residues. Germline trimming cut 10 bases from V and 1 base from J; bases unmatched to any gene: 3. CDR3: CATGTSGSYEQYF. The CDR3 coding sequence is TGTGCCACCGGGACTAGCGGTTCCTACGAGCAGTACTTC.

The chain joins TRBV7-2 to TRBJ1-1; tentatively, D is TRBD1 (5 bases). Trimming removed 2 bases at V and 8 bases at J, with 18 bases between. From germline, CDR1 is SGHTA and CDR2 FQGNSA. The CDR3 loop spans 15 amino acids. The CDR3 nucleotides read TGTGCCAGCAGCTTAAGGTTTGGGGACGCCTTGGAAGCTTTCTTT. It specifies CASSLRFGDALEAFF. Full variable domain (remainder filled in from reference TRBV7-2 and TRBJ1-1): GAGVSQSPSNKVTEKGKDVELRCDPISGHTALYWYRQSLGQGLEFLIYFQGNSAPDKSGLPSDRFSAERTGGSVSTLTIQRTQQEDSAVYLCASSLRFGDALEAFFGQGTRLTVV.

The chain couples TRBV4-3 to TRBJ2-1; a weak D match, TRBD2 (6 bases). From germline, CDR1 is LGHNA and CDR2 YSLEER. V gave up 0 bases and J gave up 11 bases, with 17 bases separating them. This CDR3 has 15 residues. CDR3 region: CASSQDRRGLDQQFF. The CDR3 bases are TGCGCCAGCAGCCAAGATAGGCGGGGACTGGATCAGCAGTTCTTC.

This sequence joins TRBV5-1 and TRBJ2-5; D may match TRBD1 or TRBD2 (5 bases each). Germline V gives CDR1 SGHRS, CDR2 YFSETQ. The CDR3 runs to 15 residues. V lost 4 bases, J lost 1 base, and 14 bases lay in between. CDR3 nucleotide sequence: TGCGCCAGCAGCCTGTGGGGTGGGACCCAAGAGACCCAGTACTTC. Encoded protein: CASSLWGGTQETQYF. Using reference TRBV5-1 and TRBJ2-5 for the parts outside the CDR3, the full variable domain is KAGVTQTPRYLIKTRGQQVTLSCSPISGHRSVSWYQQTPGQGLQFLFEYFSETQRNKGNFPGRFSGRQFSNSRSEMNVSTLELGDSALYLCASSLWGGTQETQYFGPGTRLLVL.